These 20 T cell receptor beta chains share one sample of origin, sequenced in a study of blood T cells in healthy people across ages (dated by TCRdb to 2015 to 2017). Libraries came from 5' RACE. TCRdb names Illumina HiSeq 2500 as the instrument used. A second PCR of about 7 to 12 cycles was run with a J-beta primer mix and a sample-barcoded 5' primer. TCRdb reprocessing: public reads trimmed at Q25 with fastp, clones called with MiXCR, in-frame beta chains kept. Rows are unified per CDR3 protein, each entry keeping the most common DNA and genes. Across this sample there are about 900,000 distinct CDR3 sequences, with around 46% seen only once. Jointly, the top ten make up 13% of the sample. Sequenced: blood. The receptors derive from a man under 40 in good health.

The chain couples TRBV4-2 to TRBJ2-3, with a tentative D call TRBD2 (6 bases). V lost 0 bases to trimming and J lost 6 bases, with 22 bases between them. This CDR3 region has 18 residues. Germline V gene lookup returns CDR1 LGHNA and CDR2 YNFKEQ. In DNA form, the CDR3 reads TGTGCCAGCAGCCAAGAGGGGGGTATTCTCGAAGGCTTGGATACGCAGTATTTT. It codes for CASSQEGGILEGLDTQYF.

This chain links TRBV6-2 or TRBV6-3 with TRBJ2-1; TRBD1 might be the D (7 bases). V gave up 4 bases and J gave up 4 bases, with 17 bases separating them. Germline assignment: CDR1 MNHEY and CDR2 SVGEGT. CDR3 size: 16 residues. CDR3 sequence (DNA): TGTGCCAGCAGTTCGGACAGGACGCGGGGTTACAATGAGCAGTTCTTC. Translation gives CASSSDRTRGYNEQFF.

In its sample, this clonotype was seen a few times. The chain combines TRBV6-5 with TRBJ1-1, with a weak D call TRBD1 (6 bases). Between the trimmed V and J ends, which lost 2 bases and 4 bases, there was a span of 17 bases. Germline assignment: CDR1 MNHEY and CDR2 SVGAGI. The CDR3 has 16 amino acids. In DNA, the CDR3 is TGTGCCAGCAGTTACCGCTACCGGGGGCCGGGCACTGAAGCTTTCTTT. Its translation: CASSYRYRGPGTEAFF.

The chain carries TRBV29-1 and TRBJ1-1; D not resolved. Trimming left V 6 bases short and J 1 base short, with 9 bases between. This CDR3 is 12 amino acids long. Germline CDR1 is SQVTM and CDR2 is ANQGSEA. The CDR3: CSVKPANTEAFF. In nucleotides, the CDR3 is TGCAGCGTGAAGCCGGCGAACACTGAAGCTTTCTTT.

In this sample, this clonotype turned up a few times. V usage is TRBV4-1 and J usage is TRBJ1-4; no clear D. CDR1 and CDR2 from the germline V gene are MGHRA and YSYEKL. V was cut by 2 bases and J by 3 bases, with 10 bases left in between. The CDR3 loop spans 15 amino acids. CDR3 DNA sequence: TGCGCCAGCAGCCAAAGGGCGCAGGCTAATGAAAAACTGTTTTTT. Its protein is CASSQRAQANEKLFF.

The V gene is TRBV24-1, the J gene TRBJ2-3, with 15 bases matching TRBD2. The CDR3 totals 16 residues. V shed 5 bases, J shed 5 bases, and the junction held 4 bases outside the gene matches. The germline CDR1 and CDR2 sequences are KGHDR and SFDVKD. Here the CDR3 reads CATSGTSGGAGDTQYF. In nucleotides, the CDR3 is TGTGCCACCAGTGGGACTAGCGGGGGGGCGGGAGATACGCAGTATTTT.

The chain recombines TRBV30 with TRBJ2-6, with 8 bases identical to TRBD1. After removal of 0 bases from V and 4 bases from J, the junction contained 5 bases not matched to a gene. This CDR3 region has 16 residues. Germline V gives CDR1 GTSNPN, CDR2 SVGIG (reference sequence). The CDR3, as DNA: TGTGCCTGGAGTGTACCACAGGGGGACGGGGCCAACGTCCTGACTTTC. It encodes CAWSVPQGDGANVLTF.

V is TRBV20-1 and J is TRBJ2-4; tentative D call: TRBD2 (7 bases). The J call may be in error: the DNA end matches TRBJ2-7 better. The length of the CDR3 is 13 residues. CDR1 DFQATT and CDR2 SNEGSKA come from the germline V gene (reference sequence). DNA of the CDR3: TGCAGTGTAAGGGGGGGATCGGCCTACGAGCAGTACTTC. This encodes CSVRGGSAYEQYF.

This clonotype was found a few times. The chain joins TRBV20-1 to TRBJ2-5; D is perhaps TRBD2 (5 bases). Near its end, the DNA agrees better with TRBJ2-7, so the J call may be wrong. Germline V lookup: CDR1 DFQATT, CDR2 SNEGSKA (reference sequence). The CDR3 contains 13 residues. Here the CDR3 reads CSAASRRSYEQYF. The CDR3 nucleotides are TGCAGTGCTGCTAGCAGGAGAAGCTACGAGCAGTACTTC.

This clonotype was detected only once. This chain joins TRBV7-6 and TRBJ2-1; tentatively, D is TRBD2 (5 bases). The CDR3 length is 15 residues. V lost 0 bases, J lost 6 bases, and 12 bases lay in between. Germline V lookup: CDR1 SGHVS, CDR2 FNYEAQ. CDR3 DNA: TGTGCCAGCAGCTTAGCGTCGGGGTCCGCCAATGAGCAGTTCTTC. This sequence encodes CASSLASGSANEQFF.

The V call is TRBV4-2, the J call TRBJ2-1, with a tentative D call TRBD2 (5 bases). V was clipped by 0 bases and J by 5 bases, with 11 bases between them. The CDR3 is made up of 15 amino acids. The germline CDR1 and CDR2 sequences are LGHNA and YNFKEQ. The CDR3 spells CASSQDRTRDNEQFF. The DNA of the CDR3 is TGTGCCAGCAGCCAAGACCGGACTCGCGACAATGAGCAGTTCTTC.

This clonotype showed up just a few times. At one boundary the junction diverges from the germline segment, which might be a read error. This chain joins TRBV10-3 and TRBJ1-1; D remains unclear. The CDR3 spans 13 residues. Germline V gene lookup returns CDR1 ENHRY and CDR2 SYGVKD. The chain's CDR3 is CAINEDSNTEAFF. The CDR3 DNA sequence: TGTGCCATCAATGAGGACTCGAACACTGAAGCTTTCTTT.

About this clonotype itself: This sequence may be a read error, since a much larger clone differs from it by one base. V usage is TRBV9 and J usage is TRBJ1-6; D unresolved. Germline V CDR1 and CDR2: SGDLS, YYNGEE. The germline V and J ends were trimmed by 7 bases and 5 bases, with 13 bases remaining between them. The CDR3 covers 14 residues. Here the CDR3 DNA reads TGTGCCAGCGGCGGAGGCGGAAATAATTCACCCCTCCACTTT. It encodes CASGGGGNNSPLHF.

This chain links TRBV20-1 with TRBJ2-3, with 7 bases lining up with TRBD2. V lost 6 bases, J lost 2 bases, and 11 bases stayed unmatched. CDR1 is DFQATT, CDR2 SNEGSKA, per germline (reference sequence). There are 15 residues in the CDR3. The CDR3 region has the DNA TGCAGTGCCCCAGCTGGGGGGGGTTTCACAGATACGCAGTATTTT. Protein product: CSAPAGGGFTDTQYF.

The chain uses TRBV12-3 or TRBV12-4 and TRBJ1-5; no clear D. The V and J ends lost 0 bases and 3 bases respectively, with 6 bases between them. CDR3 length equals 14 residues. The CDR3 DNA sequence: TGTGCCAGCAGTTTAGCCAGGCCCAATCAGCCCCAGCATTTT. Encoded protein: CASSLARPNQPQHF.

The chain links TRBV5-1 to TRBJ2-5, with D tentatively TRBD2 (6 bases). The J call is in doubt because the DNA end fits TRBJ2-7 better. Germline V gene lookup returns CDR1 SGHRS and CDR2 YFSETQ. The CDR3 is 15 amino acids. CDR3 loop: CASSLATGEAYEQYF. The DNA for the CDR3 is TGCGCCAGCAGCTTGGCAACGGGAGAAGCCTACGAGCAGTACTTC.

The CDR3, as DNA: TGTGCCAGCAGCCTGACCCCGATGGTTTTCACTGAAGCTTTCTTT. Protein sequence: CASSLTPMVFTEAFF. The rearrangement joins TRBV9 to TRBJ1-1; D unresolved. CDR3 length equals 15 residues. The V gene lost 4 bases and the J gene lost 4 bases, with 17 bases spanning the gap. CDR1 and CDR2 (germline): SGDLS, YYNGEE.

V usage is TRBV7-9 and J usage is TRBJ2-7, with TRBD1 matching 7 bases. V shed 8 bases, J shed 5 bases, and the junction held 15 bases outside the gene matches. CDR1 is SEHNR, CDR2 FQNEAQ, per germline (reference sequence). This CDR3 spans 15 amino acids. The CDR3 DNA is TGTGCCAGCGGAAAAAAGAGACAGGGAATCGACGAGCAGTACTTC. This gives the protein CASGKKRQGIDEQYF.

There are many counts of this clonotype. This chain uses TRBV28 with TRBJ2-7; D unclear. V was shortened by 2 bases and J by 5 bases, with 7 bases between the two germline ends. The CDR3 covers 12 residues. CDR1 and CDR2 from the germline V gene are MDHEN and SYDVKM. CDR3 bases: TGTGCCAGCAGTTTAGCGTACAACGAGCAGTACTTC. Amino acid sequence: CASSLAYNEQYF.

J is TRBJ2-1 and V is TRBV6-2 or TRBV6-3; the D is unclear. This CDR3 is 15 amino acids long. V was trimmed by 2 bases and J by 1 base, leaving 9 bases between them. Germline values: CDR1 MNHEY, CDR2 SVGEGT. The CDR3 region has the DNA TGTGCCAGCAGTTACGGGTCCATATCCTACAATGAGCAGTTCTTC. Amino acids: CASSYGSISYNEQFF.